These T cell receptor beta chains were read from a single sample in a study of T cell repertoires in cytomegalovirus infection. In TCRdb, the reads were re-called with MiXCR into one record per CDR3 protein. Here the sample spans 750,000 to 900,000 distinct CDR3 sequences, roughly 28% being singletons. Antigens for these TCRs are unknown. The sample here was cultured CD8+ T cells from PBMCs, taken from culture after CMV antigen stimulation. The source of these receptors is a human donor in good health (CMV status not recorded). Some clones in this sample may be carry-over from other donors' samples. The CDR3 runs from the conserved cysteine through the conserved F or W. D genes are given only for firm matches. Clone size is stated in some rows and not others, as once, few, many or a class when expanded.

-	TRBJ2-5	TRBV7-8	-	CASSFRDRETQYF	TGTGCCAGCAGCTTCCGGGACCGAGAGACCCAGTACTTC
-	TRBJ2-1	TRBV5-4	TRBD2	CASSSPGIRGGSLGSYNEQFF	TGTGCCAGCAGCTCCCCTGGGATACGGGGGGGCTCACTCGGCTCCTACAATGAGCAGTTCTTC
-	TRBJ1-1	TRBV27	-	CASKDLRVAEAFF	TGTGCCAGCAAAGACCTGCGGGTGGCTGAAGCTTTCTTT
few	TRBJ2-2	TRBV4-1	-	CASSHEDRLTGTGELFF	TGCGCCAGCAGCCATGAAGACAGGCTCACGGGCACCGGGGAGCTGTTTTTT
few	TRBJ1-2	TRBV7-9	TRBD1	CASSSVTGGDGYTF	TGTGCCAGCAGCTCAGTGACAGGGGGAGATGGCTACACCTTC
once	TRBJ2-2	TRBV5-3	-	CASSLEAGGVPGELFF	TGTGCCAGCAGCTTGGAGGCCGGAGGGGTGCCCGGGGAGCTGTTTTTT
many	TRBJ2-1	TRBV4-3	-	CASSQDQGGYNEQFF	TGCGCCAGCAGCCAAGATCAGGGGGGCTACAATGAGCAGTTCTTC
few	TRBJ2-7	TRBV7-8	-	CASRGVGRYEQYF	TGTGCCAGCAGGGGCGTAGGGCGCTACGAGCAGTACTTC
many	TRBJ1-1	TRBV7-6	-	CASSEGTPSEAFF	TGTGCCAGCAGCGAAGGGACTCCGTCTGAAGCTTTCTTT
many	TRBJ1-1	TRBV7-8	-	CASSFGTPDTEAFF	TGTGCCAGCAGCTTTGGGACGCCTGACACTGAAGCTTTCTTT
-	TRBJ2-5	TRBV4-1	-	CASSQEEDSQETQYF	TGCGCCAGCAGCCAAGAAGAGGACAGCCAAGAGACCCAGTACTTC
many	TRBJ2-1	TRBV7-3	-	CASSLQGWNEQFF	TGTGCCAGCAGCTTACAGGGGTGGAATGAGCAGTTCTTC
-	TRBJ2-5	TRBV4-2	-	CASSQEGRGPQETQYF	TGTGCCAGCAGCCAAGAGGGGCGGGGGCCGCAAGAGACCCAGTACTTC
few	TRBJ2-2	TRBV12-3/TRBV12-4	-	CASSLAPRGTGELFF	TGTGCCAGCAGTTTAGCGCCAAGGGGCACCGGGGAGCTGTTTTTT
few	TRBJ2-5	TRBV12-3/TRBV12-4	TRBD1	CASSFTNPGQGLETQYF	TGTGCCAGCAGTTTCACAAATCCGGGACAGGGCTTGGAGACCCAGTACTTC
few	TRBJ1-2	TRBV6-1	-	CASIGPGLGGNYGYTF	TGTGCCAGCATCGGACCGGGCCTAGGGGGAAATTATGGCTACACCTTC
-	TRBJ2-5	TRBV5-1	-	CASSPYPGETQYF	TGCGCCAGCAGTCCCTACCCTGGGGAGACCCAGTACTTC
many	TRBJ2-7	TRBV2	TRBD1	CASSQTGLGEQYF	TGTGCCAGCAGTCAGACAGGGCTGGGCGAGCAGTACTTC
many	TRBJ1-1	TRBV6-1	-	CASSEGLLTEAFF	TGTGCCAGCAGTGAAGGACTTCTTACTGAAGCTTTCTTT
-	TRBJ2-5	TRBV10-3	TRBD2	CAIGTSSGGKETQYF	TGTGCCATCGGCACGTCTAGCGGGGGTAAAGAGACCCAGTACTTC
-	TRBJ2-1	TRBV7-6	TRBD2	CASSLDFLAGDYNEQFF	TGTGCCAGCAGCTTAGATTTCCTAGCGGGGGATTACAATGAGCAGTTCTTC
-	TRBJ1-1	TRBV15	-	CATSAREGDTEAFF	TGTGCCACCAGCGCTCGAGAGGGAGACACTGAAGCTTTCTTT
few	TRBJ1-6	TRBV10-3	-	CAISESSAGLRTPLHF	TGTGCCATCAGTGAGAGTTCGGCAGGGCTCAGGACACCCCTCCACTTT
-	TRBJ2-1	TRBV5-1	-	CASSLSRGQLSYNEQFF	TGCGCCAGCAGCTTGTCGAGGGGCCAGCTCTCCTACAATGAGCAGTTCTTC
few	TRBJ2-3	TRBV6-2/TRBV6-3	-	CASSYGQSSTDTQYF	TGTGCCAGCAGTTACGGACAGAGTAGCACAGATACGCAGTATTTT
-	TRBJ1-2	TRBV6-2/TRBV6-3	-	CASSYHGKPNYGYTF	TGTGCCAGCAGTTACCATGGGAAACCTAACTATGGCTACACCTTC
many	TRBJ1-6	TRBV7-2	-	CASRPTGRSYNSPLHF	TGTGCCAGCAGGCCGACAGGTCGCTCCTATAATTCACCCCTCCACTTT
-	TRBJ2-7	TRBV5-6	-	CASSFWSYDQYF	TGTGCCAGCAGCTTTTGGTCCTACGATCAGTACTTC
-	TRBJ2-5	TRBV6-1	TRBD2	CASSESLAGEETQYF	TGTGCCAGCAGTGAAAGCCTAGCGGGGGAGGAGACCCAGTACTTC
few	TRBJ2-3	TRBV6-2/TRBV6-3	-	CASSLPLALPVTDTQYF	TGTGCCAGCAGCCTACCCCTAGCTCTTCCTGTCACAGATACGCAGTATTTT
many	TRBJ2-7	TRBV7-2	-	CASSWGLTYEQYF	TGTGCCAGCAGCTGGGGACTTACCTACGAGCAGTACTTC
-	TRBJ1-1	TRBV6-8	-	CASSYAGETTEAFF	TGTGCCAGCAGTTACGCAGGGGAGACCACTGAAGCTTTCTTT
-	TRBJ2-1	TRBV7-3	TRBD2	CASSLTGGVYDEQFF	TGTGCCAGCAGCTTAACGGGGGGGGTTTACGATGAGCAGTTCTTC
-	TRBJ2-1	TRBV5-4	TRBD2	CASNWGGPYNEQFF	TGTGCCAGCAATTGGGGGGGACCATACAATGAGCAGTTCTTC
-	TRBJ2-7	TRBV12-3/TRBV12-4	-	CASSDEYRDLYEQYF	TGTGCCAGCAGTGACGAGTACAGGGATTTGTACGAGCAGTACTTC
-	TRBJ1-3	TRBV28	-	CASSSKWSSGNTIYF	TGTGCCAGCAGTTCAAAATGGTCCTCTGGAAACACCATATATTTT
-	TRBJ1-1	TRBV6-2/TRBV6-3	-	CASSLPVTGRTEAFF	TGTGCCAGCAGTCTCCCAGTAACAGGGCGGACTGAAGCTTTCTTT
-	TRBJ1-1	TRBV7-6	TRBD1	CASSPAGQGLRTEAFF	TGTGCCAGCAGCCCCGCGGGACAGGGACTTAGAACTGAAGCTTTCTTT
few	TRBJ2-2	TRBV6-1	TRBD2	CASSEDLAANTGELFF	TGTGCCAGCAGTGAAGACCTAGCGGCTAACACCGGGGAGCTGTTTTTT
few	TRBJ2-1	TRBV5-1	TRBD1	CASSFYRQGRRNEQFF	TGCGCCAGCAGCTTCTACAGACAGGGGAGGAGAAATGAGCAGTTCTTC
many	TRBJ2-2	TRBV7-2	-	CASSPGRGTFANTGELFF	TGTGCCAGCAGCCCTGGGAGGGGGACGTTCGCGAACACCGGGGAGCTGTTTTTT
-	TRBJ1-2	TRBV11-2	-	CASSLVGNYTF	TGTGCCAGCAGCTTAGTAGGGAACTACACCTTC
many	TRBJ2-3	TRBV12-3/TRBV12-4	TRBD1	CASSDIDRGDSADTQYF	TGTGCCAGCAGTGACATCGACAGGGGAGATTCGGCAGATACGCAGTATTTT
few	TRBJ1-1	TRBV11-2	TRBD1	CASSLVDRVNTEAFF	TGTGCCAGCAGCTTAGTCGACAGGGTGAACACTGAAGCTTTCTTT
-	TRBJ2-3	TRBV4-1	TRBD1	CASSQQDRGADTQYF	TGCGCCAGCAGCCAACAGGACAGGGGGGCAGATACGCAGTATTTT
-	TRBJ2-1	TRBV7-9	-	CASSFQGGGADNEQFF	TGTGCCAGCAGCTTCCAAGGGGGCGGGGCTGACAATGAGCAGTTCTTC